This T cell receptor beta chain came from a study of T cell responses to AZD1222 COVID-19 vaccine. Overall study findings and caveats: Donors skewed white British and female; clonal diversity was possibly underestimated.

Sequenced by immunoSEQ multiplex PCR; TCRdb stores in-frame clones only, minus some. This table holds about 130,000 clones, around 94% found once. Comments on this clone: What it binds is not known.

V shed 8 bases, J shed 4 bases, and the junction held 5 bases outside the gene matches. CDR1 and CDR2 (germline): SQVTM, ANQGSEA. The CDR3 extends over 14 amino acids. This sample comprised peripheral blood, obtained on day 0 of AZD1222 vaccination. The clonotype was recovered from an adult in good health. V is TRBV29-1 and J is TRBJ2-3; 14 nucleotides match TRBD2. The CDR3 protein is CSSRLAGGADTQYF. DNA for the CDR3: TGCAGCTCCCGACTAGCGGGAGGGGCAGATACGCAGTATTTT.